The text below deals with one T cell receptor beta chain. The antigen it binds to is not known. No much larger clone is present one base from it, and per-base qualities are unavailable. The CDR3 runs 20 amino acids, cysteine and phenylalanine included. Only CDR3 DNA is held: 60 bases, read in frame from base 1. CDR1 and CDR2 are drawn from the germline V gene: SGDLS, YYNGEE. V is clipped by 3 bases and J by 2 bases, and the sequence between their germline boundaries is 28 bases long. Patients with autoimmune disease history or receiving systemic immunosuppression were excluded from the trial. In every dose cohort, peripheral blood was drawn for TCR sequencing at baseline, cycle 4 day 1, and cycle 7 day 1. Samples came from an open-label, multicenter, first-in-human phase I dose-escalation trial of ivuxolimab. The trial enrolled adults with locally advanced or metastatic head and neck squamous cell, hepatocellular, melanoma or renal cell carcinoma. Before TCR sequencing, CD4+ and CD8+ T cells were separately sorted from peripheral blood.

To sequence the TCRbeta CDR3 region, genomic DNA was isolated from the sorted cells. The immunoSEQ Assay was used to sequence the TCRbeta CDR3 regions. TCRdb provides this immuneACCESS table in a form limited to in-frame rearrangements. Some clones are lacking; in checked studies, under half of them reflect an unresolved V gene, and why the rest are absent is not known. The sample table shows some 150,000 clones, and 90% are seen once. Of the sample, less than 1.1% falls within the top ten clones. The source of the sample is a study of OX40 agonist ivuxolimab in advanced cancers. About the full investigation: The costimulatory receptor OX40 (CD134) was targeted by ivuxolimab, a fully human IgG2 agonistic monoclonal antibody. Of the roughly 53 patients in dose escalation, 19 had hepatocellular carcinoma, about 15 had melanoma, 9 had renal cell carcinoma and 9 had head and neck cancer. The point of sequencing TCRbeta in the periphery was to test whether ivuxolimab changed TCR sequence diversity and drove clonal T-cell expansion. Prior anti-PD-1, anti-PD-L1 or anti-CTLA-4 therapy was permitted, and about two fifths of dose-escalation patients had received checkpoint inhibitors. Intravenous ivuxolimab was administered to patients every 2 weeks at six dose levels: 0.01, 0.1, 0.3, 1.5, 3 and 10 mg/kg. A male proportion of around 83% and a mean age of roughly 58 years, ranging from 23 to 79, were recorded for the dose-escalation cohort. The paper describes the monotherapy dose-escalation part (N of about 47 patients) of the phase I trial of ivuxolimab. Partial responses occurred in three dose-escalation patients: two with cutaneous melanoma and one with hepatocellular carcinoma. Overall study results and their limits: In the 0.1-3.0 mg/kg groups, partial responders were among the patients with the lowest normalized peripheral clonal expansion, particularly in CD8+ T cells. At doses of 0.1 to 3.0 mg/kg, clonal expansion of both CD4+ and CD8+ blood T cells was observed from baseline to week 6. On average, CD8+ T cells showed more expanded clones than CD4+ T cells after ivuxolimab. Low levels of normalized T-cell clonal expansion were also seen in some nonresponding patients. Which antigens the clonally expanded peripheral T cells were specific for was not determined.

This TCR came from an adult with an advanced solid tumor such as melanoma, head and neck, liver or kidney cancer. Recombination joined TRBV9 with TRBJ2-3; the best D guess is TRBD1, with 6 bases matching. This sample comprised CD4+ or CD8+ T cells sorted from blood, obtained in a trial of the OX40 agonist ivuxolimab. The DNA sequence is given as TGTGCCAGCAGCGGATACCCCTCCCCGGTCACAGGGTCGTTCACAGATACGCAGTATTTT. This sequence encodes CASSGYPSPVTGSFTDTQYF. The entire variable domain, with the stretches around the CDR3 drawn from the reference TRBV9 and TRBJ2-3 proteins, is DSGVTQTPKHLITATGQRVTLRCSPRSGDLSVYWYQQSLDQGLQFLIQYYNGEERAKGNILERFSAQQFPDLHSELNLSSLELGDSALYFCASSGYPSPVTGSFTDTQYFGPGTRLTVL.